The 17 T cell receptor beta chains presented below share a single source sample, sequenced in a study of T cell responses to AZD1222 COVID-19 vaccine. Repertoires were generated with immunoSEQ multiplex PCR, while TCRdb's copy carries only in-frame clones and drops some. The sample holds approximately 160,000 clones; roughly 87% are singletons and the top ten take less than 3%. The material sequenced was peripheral blood, taken on day 0 of AZD1222 vaccination. The receptors shown here come from an adult in good health.

V and J are TRBV2 and TRBJ1-2; D is possibly TRBD1 (5 bases). CDR1 is SNHLY and CDR2 is FYNNEI in the germline V gene. V lost 7 bases, J lost 4 bases, and 19 bases lay in between. The CDR3 covers 15 residues. For the CDR3, the DNA is TGTGCCAGCACCACCGATGAGGGGCCCGCCTATGGCTACACCTTC. This codes for CASTTDEGPAYGYTF.

With regard to this clone: This specimen includes other DNA sequences encoding the same CDR3. This sequence joins TRBV30 and TRBJ2-5, with 7 bases matching TRBD2. The junction had 3 bases not matched to a gene; V was cut back by 0 bases and J by 5 bases. Germline V gives CDR1 GTSNPN, CDR2 SVGIG (reference sequence). The length of the CDR3 is 13 residues. The CDR3, as DNA: TGTGCCTGGAGTGTACGGACTAGGGAGACCCAGTACTTC. It encodes CAWSVRTRETQYF.

The CDR3 DNA reads as TGTGCCAGCAGTCCTCGGAGCGGTAACACAGATACGCAGTATTTT. This translates into CASSPRSGNTDTQYF. The chain recombines TRBV28 with TRBJ2-3; weak D call: TRBD2 (5 bases). Trimming removed 5 bases from V and 2 bases from J, with 14 bases in between. Germline V lookup: CDR1 MDHEN, CDR2 SYDVKM. The CDR3 runs to 15 residues.

The chain recombines TRBV7-2 with TRBJ2-7; D may be TRBD2 (6 bases). V lost 2 bases and J 1 base, leaving 9 bases between the germline ends. Germline values: CDR1 SGHTA, CDR2 FQGNSA. CDR3 length: 14 residues. CDR3 residues: CASSLRRGSYEQYF. In DNA, the CDR3 is TGTGCCAGCAGCTTACGCCGGGGGTCCTACGAGCAGTACTTC.

The chain carries TRBV28 and TRBJ1-5; no reliable D call. The CDR3 spans 17 residues. Germline loops: CDR1 MDHEN, CDR2 SYDVKM. Between the trimmed V and J ends, which lost 3 bases and 0 bases, there was a span of 15 bases. CDR3 coding DNA: TGTGCCAGCAGTTTCACGACCGCGCCCTATAGCAATCAGCCCCAGCATTTT. This sequence encodes CASSFTTAPYSNQPQHF.

The chain has TRBV28 and TRBJ2-7; the D gene could be TRBD1 or TRBD2 (5 bases each). The germline gives CDR1 MDHEN, CDR2 SYDVKM. The CDR3 loop spans 16 amino acids. V dropped 6 bases and J dropped 7 bases, with 25 bases sitting between them. In DNA form, the CDR3 reads TGTGCCAGCAGCCCCATACCGGGACGAGCCAAGGGAGAGCAGTACTTC. Protein product: CASSPIPGRAKGEQYF.

The chain joins TRBV3-1 (or the pseudogene TRBV3-2) to TRBJ2-1, with a weak D call TRBD2 (6 bases). The CDR3 loop spans 18 amino acids. The V gene's germline CDR1 is LGHDT and CDR2 YNNKEL (reference sequence). The V and J ends lost 5 bases and 5 bases respectively, with 25 bases between them. CDR3 sequence: CASSKLERWGTGDNEQFF. The DNA for the CDR3 is TGTGCCAGCAGCAAACTAGAGAGGTGGGGGACTGGGGACAATGAGCAGTTCTTC.

The chain couples TRBV5-4 to TRBJ1-2; 7 nucleotides match TRBD1. CDR1 is SGHNT and CDR2 is YYREEE in the germline V gene (reference sequence). CDR3 length equals 17 residues. V lost 2 bases to trimming and J lost 3 bases; unmatched junction nucleotides: 13. The CDR3 spells CASSLLPTGDPDYGYTF. In nucleotides, the CDR3 is TGTGCCAGCAGCTTACTACCTACAGGGGATCCTGACTATGGCTACACCTTC.

This clone showed up just once. This chain joins TRBV10-3 and TRBJ2-7, with 12 bases lining up with TRBD2. J gave up 0 bases and V 6 bases, and 3 bases lay outside the gene matches. Germline CDR1 reads ENHRY; CDR2 reads SYGVKD. This CDR3 spans 15 amino acids. The CDR3 sequence: CAISAGLAGSYEQYF. The CDR3 nucleotides are TGTGCCATCAGCGCGGGACTAGCGGGCTCCTACGAGCAGTACTTC.

This chain connects TRBV5-1 to TRBJ2-1; 9 bases fit TRBD1. V was clipped by 4 bases and J by 7 bases; unmatched bases: 6. The CDR3 consists of 14 residues. Germline CDR1 is SGHRS and CDR2 is YFSETQ. CDR3 sequence: CASSRTGAWNEQFF. In nucleotides, the CDR3 is TGCGCCAGCAGCAGGACAGGGGCTTGGAATGAGCAGTTCTTC.

The chain couples TRBV6-5 to TRBJ1-6, with unresolved D. Germline loops: CDR1 MNHEY, CDR2 SVGAGI. This CDR3 spans 12 amino acids. Trimming pared 0 bases from V and 13 bases from J, leaving 7 bases between. The CDR3 sequence is CASSYSDSPLHF. DNA for the CDR3: TGTGCCAGCAGTTACTCGGACTCGCCCCTCCACTTT.

This clone was found once. This chain joins TRBV28 and TRBJ1-4, with unresolved D. Germline assignment: CDR1 MDHEN and CDR2 SYDVKM. V lost 8 bases, J lost 3 bases, and 10 bases lay in between. The CDR3 runs to 13 residues. The DNA of the CDR3 is TGTGCCAGCCGGGATGGAGCTAATGAAAAACTGTTTTTT. Protein: CASRDGANEKLFF.

The rearrangement joins TRBV7-9 to TRBJ1-4, with TRBD1 matching over 10 bases. The CDR3 is 18 amino acids. Germline lookup yields CDR1 SEHNR and CDR2 FQNEAQ (reference sequence). The V and J ends lost 4 bases and 0 bases, in that order; junction bases with no gene match: 8. This chain's CDR3 is CASSSGQGDGATNEKLFF. The CDR3 coding sequence is TGTGCCAGCAGCTCCGGACAGGGGGATGGGGCAACTAATGAAAAACTGTTTTTT.

Only a few counts were recorded for this clone. The chain joins TRBV11-2 to TRBJ1-6; tentative D call: TRBD1 (5 bases). Germline V gene sequence: CDR1 SGHAT, CDR2 FQNNGV. The CDR3 runs 17 residues. Trimming removed 1 base from V and 2 bases from J, with 12 bases in between. This CDR3 is CASSLVPGRAYNSPLHF. The CDR3 region has the DNA TGTGCCAGCAGCTTAGTGCCAGGGAGGGCCTATAATTCACCCCTCCACTTT.

The V call is TRBV14, the J call TRBJ1-3; tentative D call: TRBD1 (6 bases). The CDR3 has 16 amino acids. V was shortened by 4 bases and J by 2 bases, with 15 bases between the two germline ends. Germline assignment: CDR1 SGHDN and CDR2 FVKESK. The CDR3 is CASSPGRGITGNTIYF. DNA for the CDR3: TGTGCCAGCAGCCCCGGAAGGGGGATAACTGGAAACACCATATATTTT.

CDR3 in DNA: TGTGCCAGCTTCAACACTCCGGGGTACACTGAAGCTTTCTTT. It yields the protein CASFNTPGYTEAFF. The rearrangement joins TRBV7-8 to TRBJ1-1; D remains ambiguous. Trimming shortened V by 8 bases and J by 3 bases, and 16 bases separated the two germline ends. There are 14 residues in the CDR3. From germline, CDR1 is SGHVS and CDR2 FQNEAQ.

This clone has more than one count but fewer than ten. This chain connects TRBV19 to TRBJ1-1; D unclear. Trimming stripped 8 bases from V and 4 bases from J, with 11 bases between. Germline V gene sequence: CDR1 LNHDA, CDR2 SQIVND (reference sequence). The CDR3 is made up of 12 amino acids. In DNA, the CDR3 is TGTGCCAGTCGAGACCCCGCCACTGAAGCTTTCTTT. Residues: CASRDPATEAFF. Looking up the rest from reference TRBV19 and TRBJ1-1 gives the full variable domain: DGGITQSPKYLFRKEGQNVTLSCEQNLNHDAMYWYRQDPGQGLRLIYYSQIVNDFQKGDIAEGYSVSREKKESFPLTVTSAQKNPTAFYLCASRDPATEAFFGQGTRLTVV.